Shown below are 27 T cell receptor beta chains from a single sample sequenced in a study of T cell repertoires in ileal Crohn's disease. Produced via immunoSEQ multiplex PCR; TCRdb's table is partial and in-frame only. The data contain 13,000 to 15,000 clones, roughly 87% of them singletons. The sequencing sample was made of ileal tissue. These receptors were taken from an adult with Crohn's disease.

The chain links TRBV30 to TRBJ2-7; D unresolved. The V end lost 3 bases, the J end lost 3 bases, and 9 bases lay between the germline ends. The CDR3 consists of 12 residues. CDR1 GTSNPN and CDR2 SVGIG come from the germline V gene (reference sequence). CDR3 coding DNA: TGTGCCTGGAGCTTGTCCAGCTACGAGCAGTACTTC. It encodes CAWSLSSYEQYF.

This clone was found once. V gene TRBV19 combines with J gene TRBJ1-5; D gene uncertain. CDR1 is LNHDA, CDR2 SQIVND, per germline (reference sequence). V dropped 2 bases and J dropped 7 bases, with 15 bases sitting between them. The CDR3 has 15 residues. This CDR3 is CASSIWRGLVQPQHF. The CDR3 nucleotides are TGTGCCAGTAGTATATGGAGAGGGCTAGTCCAGCCCCAGCATTTT.

This chain uses TRBV18 with TRBJ1-1, with 8 bases matching TRBD1. The CDR3 extends over 18 amino acids. Germline loops: CDR1 KGHSH, CDR2 LQKENI. V was pared by 1 base and J by 0 bases, with 10 bases of the junction left unmatched. The CDR3 region is CASSPRRTGMGMNTEAFF. The CDR3, as DNA: TGTGCCAGCTCACCACGGCGGACAGGGATGGGTATGAACACTGAAGCTTTCTTT.

Only one count was recorded for this clone. The chain has TRBV2 and TRBJ2-1, with TRBD2 identical over 10 bases. The trim removed 5 bases at V and 6 bases at J, leaving 7 bases unmatched. CDR1 is SNHLY and CDR2 is FYNNEI in the germline V gene. The CDR3 length is 15 residues. This CDR3 is CASSYVSGGANEQFF. In nucleotides, the CDR3 is TGTGCCAGCAGTTACGTCAGCGGGGGGGCCAATGAGCAGTTCTTC.

The chain combines TRBV5-1 with TRBJ2-1; TRBD1 might be the D (6 bases). The V and J ends lost 3 bases and 3 bases respectively, with 7 bases between them. The length of the CDR3 is 13 residues. Germline V gives CDR1 SGHRS, CDR2 YFSETQ. The DNA for the CDR3 is TGCGCCAGCAGCTCGGACAGCTACAATGAGCAGTTCTTC. Amino acid sequence: CASSSDSYNEQFF.

This chain joins TRBV28 and TRBJ1-2, with D unresolved. Germline V CDR1 and CDR2: MDHEN, SYDVKM. Between the trimmed V and J ends, which lost 3 bases and 7 bases, there was a span of 6 bases. This CDR3 region has 11 residues. The CDR3 region is CASSFLSGYTF. In nucleotides, the CDR3 is TGTGCCAGCAGTTTTCTTTCTGGCTACACCTTC.

CDR3 residues: CASKRVDTGRDEQYF. CDR3 coding DNA: TGTGCCAGCAAGAGGGTCGACACAGGGAGGGACGAGCAGTACTTC. The chain combines TRBV6-1 with TRBJ2-7; tentative D call: TRBD2 (7 bases). Germline V gene lookup returns CDR1 MNHNS and CDR2 SASEGT. The CDR3 spans 15 residues. The V and J ends lost 7 bases and 5 bases respectively, with 21 bases between them.

In nucleotides, the CDR3 is TGCGCCAGCACCCCTCACGGAGGGCGACTCCAAGAGACCCAGTACTTC. The encoded protein is CASTPHGGRLQETQYF. The rearrangement links TRBV4-1 to TRBJ2-5; D might be TRBD2 (6 bases). CDR1 and CDR2 from the germline V gene are MGHRA and YSYEKL. The germline V and J ends were trimmed by 7 bases and 1 base, with 19 bases remaining between them. CDR3 length equals 16 residues.

This chain links TRBV30 with TRBJ1-3, with 9 bases identical to TRBD1. CDR1 and CDR2 (germline): GTSNPN, SVGIG (reference sequence). J lost 1 base, V lost 2 bases, and 6 bases had no gene match. The CDR3 has 16 residues. Here the CDR3 DNA reads TGTGCCTGGAGTAGGGGACAGGGTTTTTCTGGAAACACCATATATTTT. Amino acids: CAWSRGQGFSGNTIYF.

The genes are TRBV4-3 and TRBJ1-3; tentative D call: TRBD1 (6 bases). Germline V gene sequence: CDR1 LGHNA, CDR2 YSLEER. Trimming took off 0 bases at V and 0 bases at J, with 15 bases between the two ends. This CDR3 comprises 18 residues. The CDR3 DNA reads TGCGCCAGCAGCCAAGATCTCTCAGGGGACAACTCTGGAAACACCATATATTTT. This codes for CASSQDLSGDNSGNTIYF.

The gene calls are TRBV11-2 and TRBJ1-6; D uncertain. The CDR3 extends over 12 amino acids. The germline V gene has CDR1 SGHAT and CDR2 FQNNGV. Trimming cost V 5 bases and J 7 bases, with 6 bases left between them. The CDR3 nucleotides are TGTGCCAGCAGCAGCCGGAATTCACCCCTCCACTTT. It translates to CASSSRNSPLHF.

The chain uses TRBV18 and TRBJ2-1; 7 bases fit TRBD1. The CDR3 length is 15 residues. Germline V gene lookup returns CDR1 KGHSH and CDR2 LQKENI. With 4 bases clipped from V and 5 bases from J, the junction kept 8 bases outside the gene matches. The CDR3 DNA sequence: TGTGCCAGCTCACAATTTCCGGGACAGAACAATGAGCAGTTCTTC. It translates to CASSQFPGQNNEQFF.

This clone was counted only a few times. V gene TRBV30 combines with J gene TRBJ1-6; TRBD1 matches 7 bases. J lost 0 bases, V lost 5 bases, and 7 bases had no gene match. The germline V gene encodes CDR1 GTSNPN and CDR2 SVGIG (reference sequence). The CDR3 length is 16 residues. The CDR3 loop is CAWAGAGGSYNSPLHF. The CDR3 coding sequence is TGTGCCTGGGCCGGGGCAGGGGGCTCCTATAATTCACCCCTCCACTTT.

Comment on this clone: Mismatch with germline at one junction end may stem from a read error. The chain employs TRBV28 and TRBJ1-5; D is ambiguous. The length of the CDR3 is 13 residues. Germline V gene lookup returns CDR1 MDHEN and CDR2 SYDVKM. The CDR3 nucleotides are TGTGCCAGCAGTTTACAGCGCTATCAGCCTCAGCATTTT. Translation: CASSLQRYQPQHF. The complete variable domain, with remaining parts taken from reference TRBV28 and TRBJ1-5, reads DVKVTQSSRYLVKRTGEKVFLECVQDMDHENMFWYRQDPGLGLRLIYFSYDVKMKEKGDIPEGYSVSREKKERFSLILESASTNQTSMYLCASSLQRYQPQHFGDGTRLSIL.

The chain carries TRBV29-1 and TRBJ2-3; 10 bases agree with TRBD1. Germline values: CDR1 SQVTM, CDR2 ANQGSEA. The CDR3 length is 15 residues. J gave up 0 bases and V 6 bases, and 6 bases lay outside the gene matches. CDR3 DNA sequence: TGCAGCGTCCAAGGGGACAGGGGTAGCACAGATACGCAGTATTTT. It yields the protein CSVQGDRGSTDTQYF.

The J gene is TRBJ1-2, the V gene TRBV10-3, with 8 bases matching TRBD1. The CDR3 sequence is 13 residues long. The J segment lost 7 bases and the V segment lost 5 bases, leaving 6 bases of the junction unmatched. CDR1 is ENHRY, CDR2 SYGVKD, per germline. CDR3 sequence: CAISTDRDGGYTF. The CDR3 region has the DNA TGTGCCATCAGTACGGACAGGGATGGTGGCTACACCTTC.

The chain combines TRBV18 with TRBJ2-5; D gene uncertain. CDR3 length: 13 amino acids. Trimming pared 0 bases from V and 5 bases from J, leaving 7 bases between. Germline loops: CDR1 KGHSH, CDR2 LQKENI. The CDR3 sequence: CASSPPAGETQYF. The CDR3 nucleotides are TGTGCCAGCTCACCACCCGCAGGCGAGACCCAGTACTTC.

The chain is built from TRBV2 and TRBJ1-5; TRBD1 aligns across 10 bases. Trimming removed 3 bases from V and 5 bases from J; junction bases left unmatched: 4. Germline CDR1 SNHLY, CDR2 FYNNEI. The CDR3 extends over 15 amino acids. CDR3 nucleotide sequence: TGTGCCAGCAGTGACATGGGACAGGGGTATCAGCCCCAGCATTTT. Encoded protein: CASSDMGQGYQPQHF.

The chain couples TRBV6-5 to TRBJ1-4; D is undetermined. Germline V gives CDR1 MNHEY, CDR2 SVGAGI. The CDR3 consists of 14 residues. CDR3 sequence reads: CVTKGGGSNEKLFF. For the CDR3, the DNA is TGTGTCACGAAGGGCGGAGGATCTAATGAAAAACTGTTTTTT.

The rearrangement uses TRBV30 and TRBJ2-5, with 9 positions matching TRBD1. Losses at the gene ends were 3 bases for V and 1 base for J; bases not matched to a gene: 0. This CDR3 comprises 13 residues. Germline V gene sequence: CDR1 GTSNPN, CDR2 SVGIG (reference sequence). Written as DNA, the CDR3 is TGTGCCTGGAGGACAGGGGGCCAAGAGACCCAGTACTTC. Amino acid sequence: CAWRTGGQETQYF.

The J gene is TRBJ1-2, the V gene TRBV5-4; 7 nucleotides match TRBD1. Germline CDR1 reads SGHNT; CDR2 reads YYREEE (reference sequence). Losses at the gene ends were 5 bases for V and 13 bases for J; bases not matched to a gene: 11. The CDR3 is 12 amino acids. CDR3 loop: CASSYGTEQFTF. The DNA of the CDR3 is TGTGCCAGCAGTTATGGGACAGAGCAATTCACCTTC.

The chain is built from TRBV2 and TRBJ1-5, with D possibly being TRBD1 (6 bases). This CDR3 is 13 amino acids long. Between the trimmed V and J ends, which lost 5 bases and 7 bases, there was a span of 12 bases. Germline V CDR1 and CDR2: SNHLY, FYNNEI. In DNA form, the CDR3 reads TGTGCCAGCAGTCAACAGGGAGGGCAGCCCCAGCATTTT. This encodes CASSQQGGQPQHF.

This clone was detected only once. The chain is built from TRBV27 and TRBJ1-1; the match to TRBD1 covers 8 bases. This CDR3 is 13 amino acids long. V dropped 6 bases and J dropped 3; count of bases not matched to a gene: 3. Germline lookup yields CDR1 MNHEY and CDR2 SMNVEV (reference sequence). CDR3 sequence (DNA): TGTGCCAGCAGCCGGGACAGGCACACTGAAGCTTTCTTT. Translating gives CASSRDRHTEAFF.

This chain links TRBV7-9 with TRBJ2-5; no clear D. This CDR3 region has 12 residues. In germline, CDR1 is SEHNR, CDR2 FQNEAQ (reference sequence). V was clipped by 2 bases and J by 5 bases, with 6 bases between them. CDR3 DNA: TGTGCCAGCAGCTTATTCAGGGAGACCCAGTACTTC. This gives the protein CASSLFRETQYF.

The chain links TRBV9 to TRBJ2-1, with 8 bases aligning to TRBD1. The V and J ends lost 0 bases and 5 bases, in that order; junction bases with no gene match: 4. Germline V gives CDR1 SGDLS, CDR2 YYNGEE. The CDR3 has 15 amino acids. The CDR3 nucleotides read TGTGCCAGCAGCGTAGGACAGGGGAACAACAATGAGCAGTTCTTC. This sequence encodes CASSVGQGNNNEQFF.

V is TRBV5-1 and J is TRBJ2-3; maybe TRBD2 (6 bases). This CDR3 comprises 15 residues. Germline assignment: CDR1 SGHRS and CDR2 YFSETQ. Trimming left V 0 bases short and J 2 bases short, with 10 bases between. The CDR3 coding sequence is TGCGCCAGCAGCTTGGTTCAGGGACTCACAGATACGCAGTATTTT. Translated: CASSLVQGLTDTQYF.

The gene calls are TRBV11-2 and TRBJ2-5, with TRBD1 matching over 11 bases. Germline CDR1 and CDR2: SGHAT and FQNNGV. V lost 1 base, J lost 4 bases, and 8 bases stayed unmatched. The CDR3 loop spans 17 amino acids. The CDR3: CASSLGGSGQGGETQYF. The CDR3 nucleotides read TGTGCCAGCAGCTTAGGAGGATCGGGACAGGGGGGAGAGACCCAGTACTTC.